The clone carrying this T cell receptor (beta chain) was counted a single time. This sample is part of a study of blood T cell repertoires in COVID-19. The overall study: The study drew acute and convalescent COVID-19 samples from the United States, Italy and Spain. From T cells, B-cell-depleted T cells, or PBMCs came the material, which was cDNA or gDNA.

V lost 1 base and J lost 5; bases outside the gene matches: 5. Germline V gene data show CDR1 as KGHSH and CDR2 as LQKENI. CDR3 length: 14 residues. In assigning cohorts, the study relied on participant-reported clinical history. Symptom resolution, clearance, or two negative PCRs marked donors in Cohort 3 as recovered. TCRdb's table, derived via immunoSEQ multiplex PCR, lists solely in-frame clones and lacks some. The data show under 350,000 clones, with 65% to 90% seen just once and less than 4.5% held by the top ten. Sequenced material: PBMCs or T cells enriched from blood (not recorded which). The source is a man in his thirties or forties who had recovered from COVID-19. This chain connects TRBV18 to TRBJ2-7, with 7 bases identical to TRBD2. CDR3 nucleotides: TGTGCCAGCTCACCACGATCAGGGAGGGACGAGCAGTACTTC. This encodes CASSPRSGRDEQYF.